The present T cell receptor beta chain was sequenced within a study of T cell repertoires in Merkel cell carcinoma (dated by TCRdb to the late 2010s). For the study in its entirety: Patients with prior intralesional immunotherapy or systemic immune checkpoint blockade before the biopsy were excluded. Tetramer sorting, cloning and paired TCR sequencing of expanded tumor-infiltrating lymphocytes were first used to define MCPyV-specific clonotypes. A diagnosis of MCPyV-positive Merkel cell carcinoma and successful in vitro expansion of tumor-infiltrating lymphocytes were required for inclusion.

The immunoSEQ assay was used for TRB CDR3 sequencing and data processing of tumor genomic DNA. In its TCRdb copy, this immuneACCESS table keeps in-frame sequences only and misses some clones. Where compared with another copy, unresolved V genes explain less than half of these, and the others have no known cause. The sample table holds about 14,000 clones, of which approximately 80% were seen once. 17% of the sample rests with the top ten. Every study subject tested positive for serum antibodies to T-antigen and had biopsy-confirmed Merkel cell carcinoma that was MCPyV-positive. Roughly 6 adjacent 10-micron frozen tumor sections were used for genomic DNA extraction without cell sorting or culture. About 5 x 5 x 5 mm of tumor biopsy tissue was frozen in optimal cutting temperature compound. In the frozen biopsy, scout sections stained with hematoxylin and eosin confirmed plenty of Merkel cell carcinoma along with infiltrating cells.

Here is what the overall study found, with its caveats: The study did not examine normal tissue biopsies.

V trim: 0 bases; J trim: 5 bases; unmatched bases: 4. The CDR3 contains 16 residues, cysteine and phenylalanine counted. Solely the CDR3 DNA is kept, with 48 bases framed from the first base. CDR1 and CDR2 are drawn from the germline V gene: SGDLS, YYNGEE. This clone came up a few times. The clone's antigen remains unknown. Per-nucleotide qualities are absent, and no much larger clonotype sits a single base away. The TCR was taken from an adult with Merkel cell carcinoma. The rearranged chain carries TRBV9 and TRBJ2-2, and 10 junctional nucleotides match TRBD1. Sequenced material: tumor tissue. The bases are TGTGCCAGCAGCGTAGCCGGGACAGGGGCGACCGGGGAGCTGTTTTTT. Its product reads: CASSVAGTGATGELFF.